This is a list of T cell receptor beta chains from one sample in a study of cytomegalovirus exposure and HLA in healthy donors. Libraries were prepared by immunoSEQ multiplex PCR; TCRdb keeps only in-frame clonotypes and omits some of them. The data show under 85,000 clones, with approximately 70% seen just once and roughly 17% held by the top ten. Sequencing was carried out using PBMCs. These receptors all stem from a middle-aged man in good health and CMV-seropositive. Both conserved end residues are part of each CDR3. Each record gives: V gene, D gene, J gene, clone size, CDR3 DNA, CDR3 protein. The D gene is left open where the match is weak. Clone size appears in some rows only: once, few, many, or a class for an expanded clone.

TRBV7-2	NA	TRBJ1-1	NA	TGTGCCAGCAGCCCGGACAGAGGGGGAACTGAAGCTTTCTTT	CASSPDRGGTEAFF
TRBV4-1	TRBD1	TRBJ1-2	NA	TGCGCCAGCAGCCAAGGGACAGGGAGACTCTATGGCTACACCTTC	CASSQGTGRLYGYTF
TRBV4-3	NA	TRBJ2-1	NA	TGCGCCAGCAGCCAAGTCGTTACAGTTAACAATGAGCAGTTCTTC	CASSQVVTVNNEQFF
TRBV18	TRBD1	TRBJ2-1	NA	TGTGCCAGCTCACCACCGGGACAGGGTGAGCAGTTCTTC	CASSPPGQGEQFF
TRBV19	TRBD1	TRBJ2-5	few	TGTGCCAGCCGCCGGGACAGGGCGTCGAAAACCCAGTACTTC	CASRRDRASKTQYF
TRBV27	NA	TRBJ2-1	NA	TGTGCCAGCAGTTTTAGGGTCGCGGGTTCGGCTAATGAGCAGTTCTTC	CASSFRVAGSANEQFF
TRBV7-9	NA	TRBJ1-2	NA	TGTGCCAGCAGCTTAGCTTACCCCGGGACTCGAGCTAACTATGGCTACACCTTC	CASSLAYPGTRANYGYTF
TRBV9	NA	TRBJ1-1	NA	TGTGCCAGCAGCGGGTCCTTGAGGAGATCCAGTGAAGCTTTCTTT	CASSGSLRRSSEAFF
TRBV6-5	NA	TRBJ1-3	NA	TGTGCCAGCAGTTACCCCGACAGGCCCTCTGGAAACACCATATATTTT	CASSYPDRPSGNTIYF
TRBV4-1	TRBD1	TRBJ2-3	NA	TGCGCCAGCAGCCCCGGCCGGGACAGCCACGCATCTACGCAGTATTTT	CASSPGRDSHASTQYF
TRBV2	TRBD1	TRBJ2-5	NA	TGTGCCAGTGGACAGGGGGCGGCCTACGCTCAAGAGACCCAGTACTTC	CASGQGAAYAQETQYF
TRBV29-1	NA	TRBJ1-2	NA	TGCAGCGTTGGCCGGGACGGGAGTAACTATGGCTACACCTTC	CSVGRDGSNYGYTF
TRBV10-3	TRBD1	TRBJ1-2	NA	TGTGCCATTGCAGGGGGCAAGGGCGGCTACACCTTC	CAIAGGKGGYTF
TRBV11-2	TRBD2	TRBJ2-3	NA	TGTGCCAGCAGCTATAGCGGGAGCACAGATACGCAGTATTTT	CASSYSGSTDTQYF
TRBV30	TRBD1	TRBJ1-1	few	TGTGCCTGGACCCGACAGGGGAACACTGAAGCTTTCTTT	CAWTRQGNTEAFF
TRBV14	TRBD1	TRBJ1-1	NA	TGTGCCAGCAGCCATGGACAGGGGATGCCCTTCAGGTCGAACACTGAAGCTTTCTTT	CASSHGQGMPFRSNTEAFF
TRBV15	TRBD1	TRBJ2-7	NA	TGTGCCACCAGCAGACCGACGGACAGGGGACGGAAGCAGTACTTC	CATSRPTDRGRKQYF
TRBV29-1	NA	TRBJ1-1	NA	TGCAGCGTTGACAGGGTGAACACTGAAGCTTTCTTT	CSVDRVNTEAFF
TRBV29-1	NA	TRBJ2-2	once	TGCAGCGTTGAGCGCAGGGATAACACCGGGGAGCTGTTTTTT	CSVERRDNTGELFF
TRBV19	NA	TRBJ2-1	NA	TGTGCCAGTAGTATAAGGGCCCAGACGGGAGATGAGCAGTTCTTC	CASSIRAQTGDEQFF
TRBV18	NA	TRBJ2-5	NA	TGTGCCAGCTCACCTCGGCAAGAGACCCAGTACTTC	CASSPRQETQYF
TRBV6-5	NA	TRBJ2-7	once	TGTGCCAGCAGCCCCGTAGGGGGAAGAAACGAGCAGTACTTC	CASSPVGGRNEQYF
TRBV27	TRBD2	TRBJ2-7	NA	TGTGCCAGCAGCGTAGGGAGCGGGAGTTCTTACGAGCAGTACTTC	CASSVGSGSSYEQYF
TRBV19	TRBD2	TRBJ2-1	NA	TGTGCCAGTAGTATAGATCGGACTAGCGGATACAATGAGCAGTTCTTC	CASSIDRTSGYNEQFF
TRBV27	NA	TRBJ1-2	NA	TGTGCCAGCAGTATCACAGCTAACTATGGCTACACCTTC	CASSITANYGYTF
TRBV27	TRBD1	TRBJ1-5	NA	TGTGCCAGCAGTTGGGGGACAGGTTCGAAACAGCCCCAGCATTTT	CASSWGTGSKQPQHF
TRBV6-5	TRBD2	TRBJ2-1	once	TGTGCCAGCAGTTACTCCGGACTAGCCTTAAAAAATGAGCAGTTCTTC	CASSYSGLALKNEQFF